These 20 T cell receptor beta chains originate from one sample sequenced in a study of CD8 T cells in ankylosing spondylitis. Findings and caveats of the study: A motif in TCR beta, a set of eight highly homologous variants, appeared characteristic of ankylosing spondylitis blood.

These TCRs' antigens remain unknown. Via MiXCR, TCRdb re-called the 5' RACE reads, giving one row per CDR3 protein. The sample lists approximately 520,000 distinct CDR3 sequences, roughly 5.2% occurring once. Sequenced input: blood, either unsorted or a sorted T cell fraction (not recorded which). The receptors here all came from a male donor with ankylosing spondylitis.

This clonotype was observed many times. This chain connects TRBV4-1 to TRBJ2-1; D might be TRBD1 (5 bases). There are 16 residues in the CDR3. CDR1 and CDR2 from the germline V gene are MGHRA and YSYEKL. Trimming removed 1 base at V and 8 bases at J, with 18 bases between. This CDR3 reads CASSQGQGRARHEQFF. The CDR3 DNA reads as TGCGCCAGCAGCCAAGGTCAGGGCAGGGCCAGGCATGAGCAGTTCTTC.

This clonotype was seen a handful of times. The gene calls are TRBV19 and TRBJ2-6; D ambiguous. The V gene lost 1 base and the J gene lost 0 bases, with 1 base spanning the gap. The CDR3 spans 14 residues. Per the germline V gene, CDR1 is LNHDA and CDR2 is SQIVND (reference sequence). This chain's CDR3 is CASSIASGANVLTF. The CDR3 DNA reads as TGTGCCAGTAGTATAGCCTCTGGGGCCAACGTCCTGACTTTC.

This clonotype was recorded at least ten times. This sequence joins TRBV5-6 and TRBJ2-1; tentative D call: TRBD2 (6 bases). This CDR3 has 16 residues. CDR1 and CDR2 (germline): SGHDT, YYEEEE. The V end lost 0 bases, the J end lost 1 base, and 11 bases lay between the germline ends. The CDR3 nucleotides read TGTGCCAGCAGCTTGGGGGACTTACCATCCTACAATGAGCAGTTCTTC. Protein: CASSLGDLPSYNEQFF.

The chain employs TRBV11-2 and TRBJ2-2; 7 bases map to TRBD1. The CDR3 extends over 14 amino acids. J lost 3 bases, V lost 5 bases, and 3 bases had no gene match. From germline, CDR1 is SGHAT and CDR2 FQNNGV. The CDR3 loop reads CASSPTGYTGELFF. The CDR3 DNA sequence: TGTGCCAGCAGCCCGACAGGGTACACCGGGGAGCTGTTTTTT.

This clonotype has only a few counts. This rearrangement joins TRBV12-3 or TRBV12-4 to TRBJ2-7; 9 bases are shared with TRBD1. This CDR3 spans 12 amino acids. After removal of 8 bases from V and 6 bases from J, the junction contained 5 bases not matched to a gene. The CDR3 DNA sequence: TGTGCCAGCGGAGGGACAGGGCTCGAGCAGTACTTC. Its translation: CASGGTGLEQYF.

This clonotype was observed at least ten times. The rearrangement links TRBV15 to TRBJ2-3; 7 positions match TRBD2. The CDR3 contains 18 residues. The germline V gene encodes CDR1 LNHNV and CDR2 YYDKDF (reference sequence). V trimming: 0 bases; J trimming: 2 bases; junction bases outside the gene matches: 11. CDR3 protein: CATSRDRGGLGSTDTQYF. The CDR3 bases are TGTGCCACCAGCAGAGATCGGGGCGGACTAGGGTCCACAGATACGCAGTATTTT.

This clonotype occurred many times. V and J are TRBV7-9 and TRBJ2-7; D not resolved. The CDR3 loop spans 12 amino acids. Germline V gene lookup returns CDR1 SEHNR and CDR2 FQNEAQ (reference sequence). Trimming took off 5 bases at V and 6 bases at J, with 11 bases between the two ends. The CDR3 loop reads CASSPGPLEQYF. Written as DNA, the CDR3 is TGTGCCAGCAGCCCCGGGCCACTCGAGCAGTACTTC.

The CDR3 loop reads CSARQPIAGGVYNEQFF. The CDR3 nucleotides read TGCAGTGCTAGACAACCTATAGCGGGGGGGGTCTACAATGAGCAGTTCTTC. V gene TRBV20-1 combines with J gene TRBJ2-1; 11 bases fit TRBD2. V was pared by 2 bases and J by 3 bases, with 9 bases of the junction left unmatched. Per the germline V gene, CDR1 is DFQATT and CDR2 is SNEGSKA (reference sequence). This CDR3 has 17 amino acids.

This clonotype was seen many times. CDR3: CASAADGNTIYF. The CDR3 nucleotides read TGTGCCAGCGCGGCAGACGGAAACACCATATATTTT. The J gene is TRBJ1-3, the V gene TRBV6-1, with D unresolved. V was trimmed by 8 bases and J by 4 bases, leaving 9 bases between them. CDR1 is MNHNS and CDR2 is SASEGT in the germline V gene. This CDR3 comprises 12 residues.

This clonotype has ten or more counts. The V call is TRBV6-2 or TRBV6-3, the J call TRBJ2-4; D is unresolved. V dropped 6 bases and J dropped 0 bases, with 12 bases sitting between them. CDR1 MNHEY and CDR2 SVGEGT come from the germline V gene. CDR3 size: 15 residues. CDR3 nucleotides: TGTGCCAGCAGACAATTGAAGCTAGCCAAAAACATTCAGTACTTC. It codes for CASRQLKLAKNIQYF.

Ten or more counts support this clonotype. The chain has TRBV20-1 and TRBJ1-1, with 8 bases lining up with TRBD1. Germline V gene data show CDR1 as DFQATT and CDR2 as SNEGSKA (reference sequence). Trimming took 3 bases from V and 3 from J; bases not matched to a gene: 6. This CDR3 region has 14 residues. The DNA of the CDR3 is TGCAGTGCTAGCCTACAGGGGGGGGACACTGAAGCTTTCTTT. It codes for CSASLQGGDTEAFF.

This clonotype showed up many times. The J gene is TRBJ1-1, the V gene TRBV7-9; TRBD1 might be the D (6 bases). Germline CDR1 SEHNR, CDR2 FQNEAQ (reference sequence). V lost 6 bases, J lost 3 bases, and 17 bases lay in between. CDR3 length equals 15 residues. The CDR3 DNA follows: TGTGCCAGCAGTCTACAGGGAGGGGCGGACACTGAAGCTTTCTTT. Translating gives CASSLQGGADTEAFF.

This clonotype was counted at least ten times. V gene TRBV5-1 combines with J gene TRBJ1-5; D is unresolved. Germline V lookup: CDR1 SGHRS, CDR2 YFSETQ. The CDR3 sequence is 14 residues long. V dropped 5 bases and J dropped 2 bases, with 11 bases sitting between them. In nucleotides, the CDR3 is TGCGCCAGCAGGACCGACCCAGGCAATCAGCCCCAGCATTTT. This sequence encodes CASRTDPGNQPQHF.

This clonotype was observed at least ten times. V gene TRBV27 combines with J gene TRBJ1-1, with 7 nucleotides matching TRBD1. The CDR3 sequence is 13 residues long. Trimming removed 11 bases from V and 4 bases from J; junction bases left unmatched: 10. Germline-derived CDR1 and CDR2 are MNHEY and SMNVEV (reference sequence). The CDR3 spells CASQTGAVTEAFF. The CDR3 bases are TGTGCCTCCCAAACAGGGGCGGTCACTGAAGCTTTCTTT.

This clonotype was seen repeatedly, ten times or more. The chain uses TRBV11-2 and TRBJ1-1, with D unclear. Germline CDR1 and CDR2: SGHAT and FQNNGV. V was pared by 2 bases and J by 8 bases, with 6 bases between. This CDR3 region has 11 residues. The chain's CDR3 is CASSLRREAFF. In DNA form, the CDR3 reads TGTGCCAGCAGCTTACGCAGGGAAGCTTTCTTT.

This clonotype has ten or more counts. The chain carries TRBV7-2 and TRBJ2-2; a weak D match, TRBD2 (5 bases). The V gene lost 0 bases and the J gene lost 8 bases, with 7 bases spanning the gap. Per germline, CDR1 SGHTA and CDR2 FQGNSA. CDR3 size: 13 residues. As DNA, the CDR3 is TGTGCCAGCAGCTTAGCGGGGAGAGGGGAGCTGTTTTTT. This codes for CASSLAGRGELFF.

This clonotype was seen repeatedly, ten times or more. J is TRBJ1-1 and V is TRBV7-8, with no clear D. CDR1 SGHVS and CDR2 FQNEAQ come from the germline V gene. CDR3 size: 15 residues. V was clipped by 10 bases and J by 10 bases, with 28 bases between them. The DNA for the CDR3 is TGTGCCACCGACCCCTCGGTTCCCCGACCATCCCCAGCTTTCTTT. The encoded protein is CATDPSVPRPSPAFF.

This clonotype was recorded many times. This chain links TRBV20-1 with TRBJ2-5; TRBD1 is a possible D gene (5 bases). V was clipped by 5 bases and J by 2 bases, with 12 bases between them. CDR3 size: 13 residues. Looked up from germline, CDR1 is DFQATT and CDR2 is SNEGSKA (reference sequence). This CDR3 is CSASRQTQETQYF. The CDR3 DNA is TGCAGTGCTTCCCGACAGACTCAAGAGACCCAGTACTTC.

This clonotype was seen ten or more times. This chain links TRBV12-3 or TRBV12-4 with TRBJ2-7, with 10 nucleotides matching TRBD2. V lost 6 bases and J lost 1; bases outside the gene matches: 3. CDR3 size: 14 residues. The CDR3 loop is CASRRAGGSYEQYF. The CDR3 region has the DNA TGTGCCAGCAGACGAGCGGGAGGGTCCTACGAGCAGTACTTC.

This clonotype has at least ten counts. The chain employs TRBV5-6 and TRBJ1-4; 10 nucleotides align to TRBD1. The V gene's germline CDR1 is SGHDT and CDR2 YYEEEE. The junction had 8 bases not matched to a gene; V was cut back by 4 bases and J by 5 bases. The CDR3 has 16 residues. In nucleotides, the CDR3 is TGTGCCAGCAGCGAGACACCGGGACAGGGGAATGAAAAACTGTTTTTT. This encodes CASSETPGQGNEKLFF. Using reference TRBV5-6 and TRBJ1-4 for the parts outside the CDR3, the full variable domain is DAGVTQSPTHLIKTRGQQVTLRCSPKSGHDTVSWYQQALGQGPQFIFQYYEEEERQRGNFPDRFSGHQFPNYSSELNVNALLLGDSALYLCASSETPGQGNEKLFFGSGTQLSVL.